This TCR beta chain was documented in a study of blood T cells in healthy people across ages. No fewer than 6 million PBMCs went into each sample. Per germline, CDR1 MGHDK and CDR2 SYGVNS. The CDR3 covers 16 residues. V was trimmed by 1 base and J by 2 bases, leaving 14 bases between them. This clonotype occurred a few times. The antigen is unknown. General study points: There were more naive CD4+ cells and higher diversity in long-lived donors than in aged donors.

Using a J-beta primer mix together with a sample-barcoded 5' primer, a second PCR was run for roughly 7 to 11 cycles. TCRdb reprocessed the 5' RACE reads with MiXCR, giving one entry per CDR3 protein. The data contain approximately 780,000 distinct CDR3 sequences, roughly 25% of them singletons. This sample was also put to use in a study of T cells of mothers and their children. From that paper: The people who donated were three healthy Caucasian mothers and their six children.

What was sequenced was blood. The sequence derives from a boy under 18 in good health. V gene TRBV25-1 combines with J gene TRBJ1-2; tentatively, D is TRBD1 (5 bases). CDR3 in DNA: TGTGCCAGCAGTGAATCTCGGGGGAGCTCCAACTATGGCTACACCTTC. This encodes CASSESRGSSNYGYTF.